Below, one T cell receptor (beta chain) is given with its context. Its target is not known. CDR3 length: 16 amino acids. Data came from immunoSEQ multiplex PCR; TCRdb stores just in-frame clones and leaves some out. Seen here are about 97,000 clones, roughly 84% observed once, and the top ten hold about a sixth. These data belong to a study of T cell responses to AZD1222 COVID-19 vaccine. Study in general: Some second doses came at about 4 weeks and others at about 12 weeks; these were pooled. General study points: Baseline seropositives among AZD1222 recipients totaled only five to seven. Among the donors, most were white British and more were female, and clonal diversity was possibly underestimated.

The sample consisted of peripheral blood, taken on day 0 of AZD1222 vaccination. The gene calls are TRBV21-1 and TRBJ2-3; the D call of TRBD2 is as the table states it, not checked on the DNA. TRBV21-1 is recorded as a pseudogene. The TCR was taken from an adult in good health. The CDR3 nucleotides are TGTGCCAGCAGCCCCCTGAGGCTAGCATGTACGGATACGCAGTATTTT. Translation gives CASSPLRLACTDTQYF.